A single sample gave rise to the 15 T cell receptor beta chains below, sequenced in a study of cytomegalovirus exposure and HLA in healthy donors. Primers: 60 Vbeta forward and 13 Jbeta reverse. Libraries were prepared by immunoSEQ multiplex PCR; TCRdb keeps only in-frame clonotypes and omits some of them. The sample yields around 110,000 clones, 55% to 65% seen once. Sequenced material: PBMCs. The receptors derive from a woman aged 40 to 50 in good health and CMV-seropositive.

The chain is built from TRBV5-6 and TRBJ1-4; 9 bases fit TRBD1. The CDR3 has 15 amino acids. Germline CDR1 and CDR2: SGHDT and YYEEEE. The V segment lost 3 bases and the J segment 8 bases; nucleotides outside the gene matches: 8. CDR3 in DNA: TGTGCCAGCAGCTCGATTACAGGGGGCCAGGAAAAACTGTTTTTT. It specifies CASSSITGGQEKLFF.

There are a few counts of this clone. The J gene is TRBJ2-7, the V gene TRBV4-1; the match to TRBD1 covers 7 bases. Germline V gene data show CDR1 as MGHRA and CDR2 as YSYEKL. J gave up 3 bases and V 8 bases, and 10 bases lay outside the gene matches. The CDR3 is 14 residues long. CDR3 in DNA: TGCGCCAGCTCGCGACAGGGCCCAAACTACGAGCAGTACTTC. Translated: CASSRQGPNYEQYF.

This clone came up a few times. Here the CDR3 reads CASSASSYNEQFF. CDR3 DNA sequence: TGTGCCAGTAGCGCTAGCTCCTACAATGAGCAGTTCTTC. The chain combines TRBV19 with TRBJ2-1; no firm D call. The germline CDR1 and CDR2 sequences are LNHDA and SQIVND (reference sequence). CDR3 length: 13 residues. V lost 6 bases and J 0 bases, leaving 6 bases between the germline ends.

This clone was picked up one time. The chain employs TRBV19 and TRBJ2-1; a weak D match, TRBD1 (5 bases). Trimming left V 3 bases short and J 3 bases short, with 12 bases between. The CDR3 length is 15 residues. CDR1 and CDR2 from the germline V gene are LNHDA and SQIVND (reference sequence). The CDR3 nucleotides are TGTGCCAGTAGTATCGGTCAGGGTCACTACAATGAGCAGTTCTTC. It codes for CASSIGQGHYNEQFF.

The chain is built from TRBV7-2 and TRBJ2-1; 7 positions agree with TRBD2. This CDR3 has 14 amino acids. From germline, CDR1 is SGHTA and CDR2 FQGNSA. V dropped 4 bases and J dropped 9; count of bases not matched to a gene: 9. This CDR3 is CASSYQRDRGEQFF. The CDR3 DNA is TGTGCCAGCAGCTATCAGCGGGATCGGGGTGAGCAGTTCTTC.

The CDR3: CASSPDRGPNNEQFF. CDR3 nucleotide sequence: TGTGCCAGCAGTCCCGACAGGGGGCCAAACAATGAGCAGTTCTTC. V and J are TRBV6-5 and TRBJ2-1, with 10 bases lining up with TRBD1. J lost 5 bases, V lost 5 bases, and 6 bases had no gene match. CDR1 and CDR2 (germline): MNHEY, SVGAGI. The CDR3 has 15 amino acids.

V is TRBV4-1 and J is TRBJ2-1; a weak D match, TRBD1 (6 bases). CDR3 length: 15 residues. Trimming cost V 0 bases and J 9 bases, with 15 bases left between them. CDR1 is MGHRA and CDR2 is YSYEKL in the germline V gene. The CDR3 DNA sequence: TGCGCCAGCAGCCAAGATCCCCAGGGGAGAGGTGAGCAGTTCTTC. Translated: CASSQDPQGRGEQFF.

J is TRBJ2-5 and V is TRBV18; 9 bases fit TRBD1. Germline V gene lookup returns CDR1 KGHSH and CDR2 LQKENI. J gave up 2 bases and V 6 bases, and 10 bases lay outside the gene matches. CDR3 length: 16 residues. The CDR3 DNA follows: TGTGCCAGCTCGCCCCGGGACAGGGTCGGACAAGAGACCCAGTACTTC. It yields the protein CASSPRDRVGQETQYF.

This clone was picked up a small number of times. This chain links TRBV19 with TRBJ2-4, with 7 nucleotides matching TRBD2. V lost 7 bases and J lost 0; bases outside the gene matches: 3. The germline gives CDR1 LNHDA, CDR2 SQIVND (reference sequence). The CDR3 is made up of 14 amino acids. The CDR3 sequence: CASKAGLAKNIQYF. For the CDR3, the DNA is TGTGCCAGTAAAGCGGGGCTAGCCAAAAACATTCAGTACTTC.

The chain recombines TRBV5-5 with TRBJ2-1; 14 bases agree with TRBD2. Germline-derived CDR1 and CDR2 are SGHKS and YYEKEE (reference sequence). CDR3 length equals 17 residues. Trimming took 4 bases from V and 7 from J; bases not matched to a gene: 10. This CDR3 is CASSGGGLAGVLNEQFF. CDR3 coding DNA: TGTGCCAGCAGCGGGGGGGGACTAGCGGGAGTTCTGAATGAGCAGTTCTTC.

The sample holds one count of this clone. The chain carries TRBV5-1 and TRBJ1-3; TRBD1 might be the D (5 bases). V dropped 0 bases and J dropped 3 bases, with 13 bases sitting between them. This CDR3 spans 16 amino acids. CDR1 is SGHRS, CDR2 YFSETQ, per germline. The chain's CDR3 is CASSLGAGQFGNTIYF. CDR3 coding DNA: TGCGCCAGCAGCTTGGGAGCAGGGCAGTTTGGAAACACCATATATTTT.

V usage is TRBV5-5 and J usage is TRBJ1-4; tentative D call: TRBD1 (6 bases). The ends were cut back, 1 base at V and 7 bases at J, with 8 bases in the middle. The germline gives CDR1 SGHKS, CDR2 YYEKEE (reference sequence). The CDR3 runs 13 residues. CDR3 residues: CASSLRGGEKLFF. CDR3 nucleotide sequence: TGTGCCAGCAGCTTGAGAGGGGGTGAAAAACTGTTTTTT.

The chain employs TRBV5-1 and TRBJ2-7, with 14 bases matching TRBD2. With V trimmed by 0 bases and J by 1 base, 12 bases remained unmatched. The CDR3 loop spans 20 amino acids. CDR1 is SGHRS and CDR2 is YFSETQ in the germline V gene. The CDR3 reads CASSLGHLGTSGRGSYEQYF. In nucleotides, the CDR3 is TGCGCCAGCAGCTTGGGCCACCTAGGGACTAGCGGGAGAGGTTCCTACGAGCAGTACTTC. The variable domain in full, with the rest retrieved from reference TRBV5-1 and TRBJ2-7, is KAGVTQTPRYLIKTRGQQVTLSCSPISGHRSVSWYQQTPGQGLQFLFEYFSETQRNKGNFPGRFSGRQFSNSRSEMNVSTLELGDSALYLCASSLGHLGTSGRGSYEQYFGPGTRLTVT.

The V call is TRBV4-3, the J call TRBJ1-2; tentative D call: TRBD1 (6 bases). The CDR3 totals 15 residues. Trimming pared 0 bases from V and 6 bases from J, leaving 14 bases between. Per germline, CDR1 LGHNA and CDR2 YSLEER. The DNA of the CDR3 is TGCGCCAGCAGCCAAGATCCCACTTCAGGGGATGGCTACACCTTC. Translating gives CASSQDPTSGDGYTF.

This clone was counted only a few times. The CDR3 spells CSVSGVTTDTQYF. CDR3 nucleotide sequence: TGCAGCGTTTCAGGTGTTACCACAGATACGCAGTATTTT. The chain is built from TRBV29-1 and TRBJ2-3; D ambiguous. V was cut by 5 bases and J by 2 bases, with 11 bases left in between. The CDR3 consists of 13 residues. CDR1 is SQVTM and CDR2 is ANQGSEA in the germline V gene.